The 26 T cell receptor beta chains presented below share a single source sample, sequenced in a study of neurological immune-mediated disorders. Via MiXCR, TCRdb re-called the 5' RACE reads, giving one row per CDR3 protein. In the table there are about 55,000 distinct CDR3 sequences, over 3.5% of which are singletons. The sequenced sample was CD4+ T cells from blood. The receptors stem from a woman aged 40-49 years with multiple sclerosis.

This clonotype was counted many times. The chain recombines TRBV5-5 with TRBJ2-7; 7 bases fit TRBD2. Germline assignment: CDR1 SGHKS and CDR2 YYEKEE (reference sequence). Trimming took 4 bases from V and 0 from J; bases not matched to a gene: 10. The CDR3 has 16 residues. The CDR3 reads CASSRGGVRSSYEQYF. In DNA, the CDR3 is TGTGCCAGCAGCAGGGGAGGGGTGCGGAGCTCCTACGAGCAGTACTTC.

This clonotype was seen many times. The genes are TRBV10-3 and TRBJ2-5; D may correspond to TRBD1 or TRBD2 (5 bases each). V was shortened by 0 bases and J by 5 bases, with 10 bases between the two germline ends. This CDR3 region has 14 residues. Germline CDR1 is ENHRY and CDR2 is SYGVKD. Here the CDR3 DNA reads TGTGCCATCAGTGAGTCTACGGGGCTGGAGACCCAGTACTTC. Encoded protein: CAISESTGLETQYF.

This clonotype was seen repeatedly, ten times or more. The chain carries TRBV5-1 and TRBJ2-7, with a possible D match to TRBD1 (6 bases). V lost 4 bases and J 3 bases, leaving 14 bases between the germline ends. The CDR3 has 14 amino acids. Germline V gives CDR1 SGHRS, CDR2 YFSETQ. The DNA for the CDR3 is TGCGCCAGCAGCACCGGACAGTTTGTCTACGAGCAGTACTTC. Amino acids: CASSTGQFVYEQYF.

This clonotype showed up many times. The gene calls are TRBV29-1 and TRBJ1-1; D ambiguous. Germline CDR1 SQVTM, CDR2 ANQGSEA. CDR3 length equals 13 residues. V was shortened by 4 bases and J by 3 bases, with 12 bases between the two germline ends. CDR3 sequence reads: CSVVEQPYTEAFF. In nucleotides, the CDR3 is TGCAGCGTTGTAGAACAGCCCTACACTGAAGCTTTCTTT. Full variable domain (missing parts from reference TRBV29-1 and TRBJ1-1): SAVISQKPSRDICQRGTSLTIQCQVDSQVTMMFWYRQQPGQSLTLIATANQGSEATYESGFVIDKFPISRPNLTFSTLTVSNMSPEDSSIYLCSVVEQPYTEAFFGQGTRLTVV.

This clonotype showed up many times. The chain uses TRBV20-1 and TRBJ2-3; the D is unclear. The CDR3 spans 13 residues. Trimming left V 3 bases short and J 1 base short, with 8 bases between. The germline CDR1 and CDR2 sequences are DFQATT and SNEGSKA (reference sequence). CDR3 nucleotides: TGCAGTGCTAGGGCCCACGGCACAGATACGCAGTATTTT. Translated: CSARAHGTDTQYF.

This clonotype was counted ten times or more. This chain links TRBV6-5 with TRBJ2-6; TRBD1 might be the D (5 bases). The CDR3 spans 14 residues. V was shortened by 6 bases and J by 3 bases, with 9 bases between the two germline ends. Germline lookup yields CDR1 MNHEY and CDR2 SVGAGI. DNA of the CDR3: TGTGCCAGCAGCACAGGTGGTGGGGCCAACGTCCTGACTTTC. This codes for CASSTGGGANVLTF.

This clonotype was observed at least ten times. V and J are TRBV5-6 and TRBJ2-3; weak D call: TRBD1 (5 bases). Looked up from germline, CDR1 is SGHDT and CDR2 is YYEEEE. The length of the CDR3 is 15 residues. Trimming removed 0 bases at V and 0 bases at J, with 8 bases between. The CDR3 coding sequence is TGTGCCAGCAGCTTGGGGGGCCGCAGCACAGATACGCAGTATTTT. Translation: CASSLGGRSTDTQYF.

This clonotype was picked up many times. The chain recombines TRBV4-1 with TRBJ2-1; 9 bases are a match to TRBD2. J gave up 4 bases and V 4 bases, and 14 bases lay outside the gene matches. CDR3 length: 18 amino acids. CDR1 and CDR2 (germline): MGHRA, YSYEKL. The DNA for the CDR3 is TGCGCCAGCAGCCGAGGGCCCAGCGGGGGGCCACGTTACAATGAGCAGTTCTTC. It is translated as CASSRGPSGGPRYNEQFF.

The chain carries TRBV21-1 and TRBJ2-1; the table's D call, TRBD2, was not checked against the DNA. TRBV21-1 is labeled a pseudogene. The CDR3 loop spans 16 amino acids. CDR3 coding DNA: TGTGCCAGCAGCCGGACTAGCGGGGGCCTCGACAATGAGCAGTTCTTC. The encoded protein is CASSRTSGGLDNEQFF.

In its sample, this clonotype was seen many times. The V gene is TRBV5-1, the J gene TRBJ1-2; tentatively, D is TRBD1 (5 bases). The CDR3 spans 14 residues. The V end was cut by 6 bases, the J end by 1 base, with 13 bases between. In germline, CDR1 is SGHRS, CDR2 YFSETQ. CDR3 nucleotide sequence: TGCGCCAGCAATGTCGGGACCGATAACTATGGCTACACCTTC. Protein product: CASNVGTDNYGYTF.

Worth noting for this clonotype: This may be a read error, as it is one base from a much larger clone. The V gene is TRBV27, the J gene TRBJ1-5; D unclear. Germline CDR1 is MNHEY and CDR2 is SMNVEV (reference sequence). The CDR3 has 14 residues. Here the CDR3 DNA reads TGTGCCAGCAGTTCCTGGGAGGGCAATCAGCCCCAGCGTTTT. Its protein product is CASSSWEGNQPQRF.

This clonotype was detected many times. The V gene is TRBV5-1, the J gene TRBJ1-2; TRBD1 aligns across 11 bases. This CDR3 has 16 amino acids. The V gene's germline CDR1 is SGHRS and CDR2 YFSETQ. The V and J ends lost 4 bases and 3 bases, in that order; junction bases with no gene match: 8. Here the CDR3 reads CASSRGTGGDDYGYTF. The CDR3 region has the DNA TGCGCCAGCAGCAGAGGGACAGGGGGTGACGACTATGGCTACACCTTC.

This clonotype was counted many times. The rearrangement links TRBV5-4 to TRBJ2-7; D uncertain. Germline V gene data show CDR1 as SGHNT and CDR2 as YYREEE (reference sequence). Trimming stripped 5 bases from V and 2 bases from J, with 14 bases between. This CDR3 has 14 residues. CDR3 sequence reads: CASRKFSDAYEQYF. The CDR3 DNA is TGTGCCAGCAGAAAATTCTCCGACGCCTACGAGCAGTACTTC.

This clonotype was seen ten or more times. This chain connects TRBV13 to TRBJ1-2; D remains unclear. The CDR3 extends over 11 amino acids. CDR1 is PRHDT, CDR2 FYEKMQ, per germline (reference sequence). The V end lost 11 bases, the J end lost 6 bases, and 13 bases lay between the germline ends. The CDR3 sequence is CAALGGNGYTF. CDR3 DNA: TGTGCCGCATTGGGCGGAAATGGCTACACCTTC.

This clonotype was recorded at least ten times. The chain recombines TRBV12-3 or TRBV12-4 with TRBJ1-4; D is uncertain. The V end was cut by 6 bases, the J end by 0 bases, with 17 bases between. The length of the CDR3 is 17 residues. CDR3 sequence reads: CASSYSGSRPTNEKLFF. CDR3 sequence (DNA): TGTGCCAGCAGCTACTCGGGGAGCCGGCCAACTAATGAAAAACTGTTTTTT.

This clonotype was detected ten times or more. The gene calls are TRBV18 and TRBJ2-7, with a weak D call TRBD2 (5 bases). The V and J ends lost 5 bases and 5 bases respectively, with 22 bases between them. CDR3 length equals 16 residues. Germline CDR1 KGHSH, CDR2 LQKENI. Here the CDR3 reads CASSIFHGEPTHEQYF. In DNA, the CDR3 is TGTGCCAGCTCAATCTTTCACGGGGAGCCCACCCACGAGCAGTACTTC.

At least ten counts were recorded for this clonotype. The V call is TRBV5-6, the J call TRBJ2-1; 7 bases map to TRBD2. The CDR3 is 18 amino acids. Looked up from germline, CDR1 is SGHDT and CDR2 is YYEEEE. V was pared by 3 bases and J by 0 bases, with 12 bases of the junction left unmatched. The CDR3 spells CASSWGGGSWSSYNEQFF. In DNA form, the CDR3 reads TGTGCCAGCAGCTGGGGCGGGGGAAGCTGGAGCTCCTACAATGAGCAGTTCTTC. Full variable domain (rest looked up from reference TRBV5-6 and TRBJ2-1): DAGVTQSPTHLIKTRGQQVTLRCSPKSGHDTVSWYQQALGQGPQFIFQYYEEEERQRGNFPDRFSGHQFPNYSSELNVNALLLGDSALYLCASSWGGGSWSSYNEQFFGPGTRLTVL.

This clonotype was recorded many times. This chain links TRBV27 with TRBJ2-2; D is uncertain. Germline loops: CDR1 MNHEY, CDR2 SMNVEV (reference sequence). V was clipped by 2 bases and J by 7 bases, with 8 bases between them. The CDR3 consists of 13 residues. DNA for the CDR3: TGTGCCAGCAGTTTAATGATTAGCGGGGAGCTGTTTTTT. Encoded protein: CASSLMISGELFF.

This clonotype showed up many times. CDR3 coding DNA: TGTGCCAGCAGCTTACTAGCGGGGGAGCAGTACTTC. Translating it yields CASSLLAGEQYF. V is TRBV7-9 and J is TRBJ2-7; TRBD2 matches 9 bases. The CDR3 spans 12 residues. V lost 2 bases to trimming and J lost 7 bases; unmatched junction nucleotides: 0. CDR1 and CDR2 (germline): SEHNR, FQNEAQ (reference sequence).

Many counts were recorded for this clonotype. This chain uses TRBV28 with TRBJ1-4; D not resolved. V lost 6 bases and J lost 4, with 9 bases in between. CDR3 length: 13 residues. Germline V CDR1 and CDR2: MDHEN, SYDVKM. The DNA for the CDR3 is TGTGCCAGCAGAGGGCAGTTTAATGAAAAACTGTTTTTT. Residues: CASRGQFNEKLFF.

The table lists this clonotype with many counts. The CDR3 DNA reads as TGTGCCAGCAGCCCGAAAACAGGATTCAAAAACATTCAGTACTTC. Residues: CASSPKTGFKNIQYF. This sequence joins TRBV14 and TRBJ2-4, with TRBD1 as a possible D gene (5 bases). Germline CDR1 reads SGHDN; CDR2 reads FVKESK. The CDR3 has 15 residues. V was pared by 4 bases and J by 3 bases, with 13 bases between.

This clonotype appeared many times. J is TRBJ1-2 and V is TRBV20-1; 9 bases agree with TRBD1. Germline assignment: CDR1 DFQATT and CDR2 SNEGSKA (reference sequence). This CDR3 spans 13 amino acids. V lost 5 bases, J lost 8 bases, and 9 bases stayed unmatched. CDR3 coding DNA: TGCAGTGCTCCTCTACAGGGGGCGGAAGGCTACACCTTC. Translating gives CSAPLQGAEGYTF.

This clonotype was seen at least ten times. V gene TRBV11-2 combines with J gene TRBJ2-7; D may be TRBD1 (6 bases). Between the trimmed V and J ends, which lost 5 bases and 2 bases, there was a span of 13 bases. Germline loops: CDR1 SGHAT, CDR2 FQNNGV. The CDR3 length is 14 residues. This CDR3 reads CASSRLTGTYEQYF. The DNA of the CDR3 is TGTGCCAGCAGCCGCCTGACAGGAACCTACGAGCAGTACTTC. Looking up the rest from reference TRBV11-2 and TRBJ2-7 gives the full variable domain: EAGVAQSPRYKIIEKRQSVAFWCNPISGHATLYWYQQILGQGPKLLIQFQNNGVVDDSQLPKDRFSAERLKGVDSTLKIQPAKLEDSAVYLCASSRLTGTYEQYFGPGTRLTVT.

This clonotype was found many times. This rearrangement joins TRBV6-5 to TRBJ1-2, with unresolved D. This CDR3 has 14 amino acids. Trimming stripped 0 bases from V and 1 base from J, with 6 bases between. CDR1 MNHEY and CDR2 SVGAGI come from the germline V gene. This CDR3 is CASSYSRDNYGYTF. For the CDR3, the DNA is TGTGCCAGCAGTTACTCCCGGGATAACTATGGCTACACCTTC.

This clonotype was observed many times. The rearrangement links TRBV27 to TRBJ2-3, with D perhaps matching TRBD1 (6 bases). The germline V and J ends were trimmed by 2 bases and 6 bases, with 12 bases remaining between them. Germline V gene data show CDR1 as MNHEY and CDR2 as SMNVEV (reference sequence). The CDR3 has 14 residues. CDR3 in DNA: TGTGCCAGCAGTTTAGATCAGGGGATGGATACGCAGTATTTT. This encodes CASSLDQGMDTQYF.

In this sample, this clonotype turned up many times. The chain recombines TRBV4-2 with TRBJ2-1; maybe TRBD2 (7 bases). V gave up 3 bases and J gave up 8 bases, with 17 bases separating them. The germline V gene encodes CDR1 LGHNA and CDR2 YNFKEQ. This CDR3 contains 15 residues. The CDR3 nucleotides read TGTGCCAGCAGCCACCTAGGGGGGGCCTCGGATGAGCAGTTCTTC. Translating gives CASSHLGGASDEQFF.